This TCR beta chain was captured by sequencing in a study of OX40 agonist ivuxolimab in advanced cancers. Study-level points and caveats: Expanded peripheral T cells had an undetermined antigen specificity. Relative to CD4+ cells, CD8+ T cells on average had more expanded clones.

Trimming took off 4 bases at V and 3 bases at J, with 10 bases between the two ends. Germline loops: CDR1 MNHNY, CDR2 SVGAGI (reference sequence). The length of the CDR3 is 14 residues. Autoimmune disease history or systemic immunosuppression excluded patients. Note on this clone: Its antigen is unidentified.

Data came from immunoSEQ multiplex PCR; TCRdb stores just in-frame clones and leaves some out. The table shows about 94,000 clones, with around 90% occurring only once. This TCR derives from an adult with an advanced solid tumor such as melanoma, head and neck, liver or kidney cancer. The rearrangement uses TRBV6-6 and TRBJ1-5; D not resolved. This sample comprised CD4+ or CD8+ T cells sorted from blood, obtained in a trial of the OX40 agonist ivuxolimab. The DNA of the CDR3 is TGTGCCAGCAGTTCCGCCTCTTTCAATCAGCCCCAGCATTTT. Encoded protein: CASSSASFNQPQHF.